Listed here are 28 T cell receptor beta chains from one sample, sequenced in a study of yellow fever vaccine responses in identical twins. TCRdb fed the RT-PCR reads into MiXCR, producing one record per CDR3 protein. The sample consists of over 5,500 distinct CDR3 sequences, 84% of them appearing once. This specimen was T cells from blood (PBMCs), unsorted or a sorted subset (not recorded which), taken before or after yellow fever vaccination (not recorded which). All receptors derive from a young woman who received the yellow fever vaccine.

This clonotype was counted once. Here the CDR3 DNA reads TGTGCCGGAGGCACCCGGAACACTGAAGCTTTCTTT. Translation: CAGGTRNTEAFF. The chain recombines TRBV7-9 with TRBJ1-1, with D unresolved. Germline lookup yields CDR1 SEHNR and CDR2 FQNEAQ (reference sequence). V gave up 11 bases and J gave up 1 base, with 11 bases separating them. The CDR3 is made up of 12 amino acids.

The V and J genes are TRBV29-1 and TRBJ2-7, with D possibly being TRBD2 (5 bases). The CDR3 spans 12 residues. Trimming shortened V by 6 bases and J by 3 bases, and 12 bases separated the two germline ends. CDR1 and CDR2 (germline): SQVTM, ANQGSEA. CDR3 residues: CSVLERDYEQYF. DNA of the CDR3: TGCAGCGTGCTGGAACGGGACTACGAGCAGTACTTC.

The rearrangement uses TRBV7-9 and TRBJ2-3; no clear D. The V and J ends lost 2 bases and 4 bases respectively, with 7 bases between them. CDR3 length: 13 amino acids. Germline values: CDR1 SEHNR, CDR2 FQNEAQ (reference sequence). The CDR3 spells CASSLLSSDTQYF. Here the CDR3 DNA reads TGTGCCAGCAGCTTACTAAGTTCAGATACGCAGTATTTT.

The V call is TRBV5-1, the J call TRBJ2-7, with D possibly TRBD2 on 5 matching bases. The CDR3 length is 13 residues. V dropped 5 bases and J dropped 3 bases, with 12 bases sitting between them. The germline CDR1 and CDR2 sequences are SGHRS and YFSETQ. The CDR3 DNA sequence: TGCGCCAGCAGAGGATGGACTGGCTACGAGCAGTACTTC. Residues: CASRGWTGYEQYF.

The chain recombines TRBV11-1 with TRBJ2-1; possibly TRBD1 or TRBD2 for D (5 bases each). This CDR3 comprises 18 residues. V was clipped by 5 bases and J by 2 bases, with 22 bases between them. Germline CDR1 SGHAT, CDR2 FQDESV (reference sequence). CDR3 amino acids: CASSDTSGGDNPYNEQFF. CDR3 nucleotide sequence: TGTGCCAGCAGCGATACCTCTGGGGGAGATAATCCCTACAATGAGCAGTTCTTC.

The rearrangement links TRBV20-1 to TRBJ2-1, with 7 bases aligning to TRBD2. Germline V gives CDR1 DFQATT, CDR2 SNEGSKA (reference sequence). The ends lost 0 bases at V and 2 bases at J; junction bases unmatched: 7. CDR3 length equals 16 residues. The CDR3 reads CSARDQSGTTYNEQFF. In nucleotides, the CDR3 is TGCAGTGCTAGAGATCAGTCAGGGACTACCTACAATGAGCAGTTCTTC.

The CDR3 loop is CSARDPDTYEQYF. The CDR3 DNA sequence: TGCAGTGCTAGAGATCCGGACACTTACGAGCAGTACTTC. The V and J genes are TRBV20-1 and TRBJ2-7; possibly TRBD1 for D (5 bases). Germline values: CDR1 DFQATT, CDR2 SNEGSKA (reference sequence). This CDR3 has 13 amino acids. Trimming removed 0 bases from V and 4 bases from J, with 10 bases in between.

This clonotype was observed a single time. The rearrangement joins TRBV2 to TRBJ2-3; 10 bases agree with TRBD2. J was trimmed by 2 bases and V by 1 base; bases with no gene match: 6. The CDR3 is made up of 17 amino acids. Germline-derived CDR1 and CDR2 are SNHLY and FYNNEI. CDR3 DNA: TGTGCCAGCAGTGAAGGGGTTAGCGGGGGGCACACAGATACGCAGTATTTT. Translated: CASSEGVSGGHTDTQYF. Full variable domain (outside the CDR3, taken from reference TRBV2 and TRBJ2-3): EPEVTQTPSHQVTQMGQEVILRCVPISNHLYFYWYRQILGQKVEFLVSFYNNEISEKSEIFDDQFSVERPDGSNFTLKIRSTKLEDSAMYFCASSEGVSGGHTDTQYFGPGTRLTVL.

The CDR3 region has the DNA TGCGCCAGCAGCCAAGATATGAACACTGAAGCTTTCTTT. This translates into CASSQDMNTEAFF. The genes are TRBV4-3 and TRBJ1-1; the D is unclear. The germline CDR1 and CDR2 sequences are LGHNA and YSLEER. This CDR3 spans 13 amino acids. V was trimmed by 0 bases and J by 0 bases, leaving 2 bases between them.

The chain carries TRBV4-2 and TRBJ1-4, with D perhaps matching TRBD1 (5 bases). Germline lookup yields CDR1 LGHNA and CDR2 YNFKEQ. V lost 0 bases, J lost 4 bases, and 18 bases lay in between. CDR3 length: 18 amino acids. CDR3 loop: CASSQDPARADLNEKLFF. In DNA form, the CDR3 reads TGTGCCAGCAGCCAAGATCCAGCCAGGGCCGATCTTAATGAAAAACTGTTTTTT.

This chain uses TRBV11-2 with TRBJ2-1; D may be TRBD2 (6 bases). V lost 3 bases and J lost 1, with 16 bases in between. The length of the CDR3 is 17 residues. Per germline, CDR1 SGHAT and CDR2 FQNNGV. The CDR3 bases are TGTGCCAGCAGCTTTAGATATTGGGGGGTATCCTACAATGAGCAGTTCTTC. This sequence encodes CASSFRYWGVSYNEQFF.

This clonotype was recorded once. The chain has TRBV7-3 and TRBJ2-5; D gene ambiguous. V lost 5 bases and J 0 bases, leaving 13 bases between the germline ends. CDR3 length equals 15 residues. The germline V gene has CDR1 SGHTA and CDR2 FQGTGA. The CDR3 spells CASSPFELHQETQYF. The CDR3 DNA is TGTGCCAGCAGCCCTTTTGAGCTCCACCAAGAGACCCAGTACTTC.

The CDR3 bases are TGTGCCAGCAGCTTAGGTTCGGATGGCTACGAGCAGTACTTC. Its translation is CASSLGSDGYEQYF. V usage is TRBV7-6 and J usage is TRBJ2-7; D call uncertain. CDR3 length equals 14 residues. V gave up 1 base and J gave up 3 bases, with 10 bases separating them. The V gene's germline CDR1 is SGHVS and CDR2 FNYEAQ.

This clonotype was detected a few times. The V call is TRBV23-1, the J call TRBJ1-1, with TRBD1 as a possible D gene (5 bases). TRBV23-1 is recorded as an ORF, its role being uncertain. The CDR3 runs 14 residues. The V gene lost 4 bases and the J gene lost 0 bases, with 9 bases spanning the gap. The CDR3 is CASSLGGLNTEAFF. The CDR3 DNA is TGCGCCAGCAGTCTGGGGGGGTTGAACACTGAAGCTTTCTTT.

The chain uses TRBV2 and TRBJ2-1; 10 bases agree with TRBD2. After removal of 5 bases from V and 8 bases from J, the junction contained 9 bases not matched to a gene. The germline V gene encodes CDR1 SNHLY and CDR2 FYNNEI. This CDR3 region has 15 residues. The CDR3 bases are TGTGCCAGCAGTTTTAATCTAGCGGGAGAAGATGAGCAGTTCTTC. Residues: CASSFNLAGEDEQFF.

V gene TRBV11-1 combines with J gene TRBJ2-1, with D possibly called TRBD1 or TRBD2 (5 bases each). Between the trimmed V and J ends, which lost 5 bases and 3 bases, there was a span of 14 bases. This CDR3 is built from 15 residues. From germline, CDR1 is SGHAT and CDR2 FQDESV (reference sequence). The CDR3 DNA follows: TGTGCCAGCAGCCCGAGGTGGGGGAGCTACAATGAGCAGTTCTTC. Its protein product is CASSPRWGSYNEQFF. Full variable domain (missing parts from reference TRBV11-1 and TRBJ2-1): EAEVAQSPRYKITEKSQAVAFWCDPISGHATLYWYRQILGQGPELLVQFQDESVVDDSQLPKDRFSAERLKGVDSTLKIQPAELGDSAMYLCASSPRWGSYNEQFFGPGTRLTVL.

The CDR3 region is CASSLGGYNEQYF. In DNA form, the CDR3 reads TGTGCCAGCAGCCTGGGGGGGTACAACGAGCAGTACTTC. J is TRBJ2-7 and V is TRBV9; TRBD2 matches at 7 bases. The germline V gene has CDR1 SGDLS and CDR2 YYNGEE. V dropped 4 bases and J dropped 5; count of bases not matched to a gene: 6. The CDR3 sequence is 13 residues long.

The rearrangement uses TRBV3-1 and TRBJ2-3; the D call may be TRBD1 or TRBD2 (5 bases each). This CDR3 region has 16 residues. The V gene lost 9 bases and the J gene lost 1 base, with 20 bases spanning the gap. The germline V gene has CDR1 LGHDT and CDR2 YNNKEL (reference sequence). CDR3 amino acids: CARHRGASLRTDTQYF. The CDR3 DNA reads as TGTGCCAGACACCGAGGGGCTAGCCTTCGCACAGATACGCAGTATTTT.

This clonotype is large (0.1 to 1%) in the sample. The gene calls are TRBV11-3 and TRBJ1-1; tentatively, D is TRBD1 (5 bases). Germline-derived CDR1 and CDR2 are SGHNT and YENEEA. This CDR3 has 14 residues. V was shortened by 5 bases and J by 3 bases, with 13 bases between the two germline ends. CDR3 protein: CASSLQGEHTEAFF. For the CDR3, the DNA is TGTGCCAGCAGCCTCCAGGGTGAACACACTGAAGCTTTCTTT.

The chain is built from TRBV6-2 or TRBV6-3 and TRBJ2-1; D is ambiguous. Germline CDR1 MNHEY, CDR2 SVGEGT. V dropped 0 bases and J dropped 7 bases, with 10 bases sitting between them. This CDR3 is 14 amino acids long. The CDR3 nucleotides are TGTGCCAGCAGTTACTCCAGAAGTGCTAATGAGCAGTTCTTC. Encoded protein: CASSYSRSANEQFF.

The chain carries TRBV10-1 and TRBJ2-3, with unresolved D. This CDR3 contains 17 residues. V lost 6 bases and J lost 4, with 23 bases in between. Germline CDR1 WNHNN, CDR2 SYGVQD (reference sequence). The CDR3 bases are TGCGCCAGCAGCACACACTTGGCGGCCCTTCGCGCAGATACGCAGTATTTT. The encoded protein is CASSTHLAALRADTQYF.

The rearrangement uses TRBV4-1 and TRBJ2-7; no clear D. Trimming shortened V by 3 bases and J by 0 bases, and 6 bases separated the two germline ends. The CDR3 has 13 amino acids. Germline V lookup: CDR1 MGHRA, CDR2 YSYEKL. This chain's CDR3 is CASSHINSYEQYF. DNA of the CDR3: TGCGCCAGCAGCCATATCAACTCCTACGAGCAGTACTTC.

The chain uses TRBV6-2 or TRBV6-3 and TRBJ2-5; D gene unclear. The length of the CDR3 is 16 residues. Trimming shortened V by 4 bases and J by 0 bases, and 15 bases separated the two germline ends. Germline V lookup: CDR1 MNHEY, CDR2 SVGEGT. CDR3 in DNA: TGTGCCAGCAGTTCGTTCAGTTTTAGGTACCAAGAGACCCAGTACTTC. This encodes CASSSFSFRYQETQYF.

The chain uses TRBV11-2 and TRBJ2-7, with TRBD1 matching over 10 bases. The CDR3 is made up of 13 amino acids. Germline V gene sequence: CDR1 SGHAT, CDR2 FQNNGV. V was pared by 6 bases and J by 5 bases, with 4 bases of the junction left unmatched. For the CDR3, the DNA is TGTGCCAGCAGGCCGGGACAGGGGAACGAGCAGTACTTC. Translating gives CASRPGQGNEQYF.

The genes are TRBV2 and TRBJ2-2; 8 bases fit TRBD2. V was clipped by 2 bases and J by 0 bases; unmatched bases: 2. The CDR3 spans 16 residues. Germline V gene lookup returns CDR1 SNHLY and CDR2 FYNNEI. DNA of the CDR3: TGTGCCAGCAGTGAATTACTAGCGGCGAACACCGGGGAGCTGTTTTTT. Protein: CASSELLAANTGELFF.

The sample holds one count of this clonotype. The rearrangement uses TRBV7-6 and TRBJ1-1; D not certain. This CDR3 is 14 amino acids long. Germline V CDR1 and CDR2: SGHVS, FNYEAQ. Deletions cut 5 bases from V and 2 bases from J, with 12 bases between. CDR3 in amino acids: CASSLWQSNTEAFF. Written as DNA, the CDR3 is TGTGCCAGCAGCCTCTGGCAGAGCAACACTGAAGCTTTCTTT.

The CDR3 region is CASSSTRDGRTEAFF. CDR3 nucleotides: TGTGCCAGCAGCTCCACCCGGGACGGACGCACTGAAGCTTTCTTT. The V and J genes are TRBV11-1 and TRBJ1-1, with TRBD1 as a possible D gene (5 bases). V was trimmed by 4 bases and J by 4 bases, leaving 16 bases between them. This CDR3 is built from 15 residues. Germline CDR1 is SGHAT and CDR2 is FQDESV (reference sequence).

For the CDR3, the DNA is TGTGCCAGCAGCTCCCTAGCGGGGGTGCCAAGTCAAGAGACCCAGTACTTC. Translation: CASSSLAGVPSQETQYF. The V and J genes are TRBV11-1 and TRBJ2-5; 10 nucleotides agree with TRBD2. The CDR3 covers 17 residues. The V gene's germline CDR1 is SGHAT and CDR2 FQDESV (reference sequence). V lost 4 bases and J lost 2; bases outside the gene matches: 10.